This TCR beta chain is from a study of blood T cell repertoires in COVID-19. Study information: Whether acute or convalescent, the COVID-19 samples came from the United States, Italy and Spain. Nucleic acid was either cDNA or gDNA, and it came from T cells, B-cell-depleted T cells, or PBMCs.

In its sample, this clone was seen once. The ends were cut back, 1 base at V and 6 bases at J, with 9 bases in the middle. Germline CDR1 and CDR2: SGHTA and FQGNSA. The CDR3 contains 14 residues. Original methodology: Reference gene primer amplification in the assay estimated nucleated cell counts. The protocol was immunoSEQ multiplex PCR, while the TCRdb copy is restricted to in-frame clones and leaves out a portion. Clone size and the V and J calls come from that table; the DNA yielded D and trimming. Of over 200,000 clones listed, approximately 89% are singletons. The chain links TRBV7-2 to TRBJ1-4, with a tentative D call TRBD1 (5 bases). This TCR was recovered from a man aged 35 to 55 who had recovered from COVID-19. The sequencing sample was made of peripheral blood. As DNA, the CDR3 is TGTGCCAGCAGCTTAGAGGGGAGGGATGAAAAACTGTTTTTT. It is translated as CASSLEGRDEKLFF.